These T cell receptor beta chains were read from a single sample in a study of shared clonotypes between healthy human individuals. Libraries were prepared by immunoSEQ multiplex PCR; TCRdb keeps only in-frame clonotypes and omits some of them. The table includes some 2,000,000 clones, 85% to 95% detected once. The sequencing sample was made of naive CD4+ T cells sorted from blood. Receptors were obtained from a man younger than 35 in good health. CDR3s include the opening cysteine and the closing phenylalanine or tryptophan. Each record gives: CDR3 protein, CDR3 DNA, D gene, clone size, V gene, J gene. A D gene is named only where the DNA matches it firmly. Not every row has a clone size; where given, it reads once, few, many or a size class.

CASSQPGAGSTEAFF	TGCGCCAGCAGCCAACCGGGGGCGGGCAGCACTGAAGCTTTCTTT	.	.	TRBV4-1	TRBJ1-1
CASNGDGTEAFF	TGCGCCAGCAATGGGGACGGCACTGAAGCTTTCTTT	.	.	TRBV5-1	TRBJ1-1
CASSVAWSLQGGPAF	TGTGCCAGCAGCGTAGCCTGGTCCCTACAGGGCGGGCCCGCCTTC	.	.	TRBV9	TRBJ1-2
CASSIIESSYNEQFF	TGTGCCAGTAGTATCATCGAAAGCTCCTACAATGAGCAGTTCTTC	.	.	TRBV19	TRBJ2-1
CASSLAAPNTGELFF	TGCGCCAGCAGCTTGGCGGCTCCGAACACCGGGGAGCTGTTTTTT	.	.	TRBV5-1	TRBJ2-2
CASSVRDRQETQYF	TGTGCCAGTAGTGTGCGGGACAGACAAGAGACCCAGTACTTC	.	.	TRBV19	TRBJ2-5
CASSYNTGVTEAFF	TGTGCCAGCAGTTATAATACAGGGGTAACTGAAGCTTTCTTT	TRBD1	.	TRBV6-5	TRBJ1-1
CASSEGRSYEQYF	TGCGCCAGCAGTGAAGGGCGCTCCTACGAGCAGTACTTC	.	.	TRBV10-2	TRBJ2-7
CASSSGTANSPLHF	TGTGCCAGCAGTAGCGGGACGGCTAATTCACCCCTCCACTTT	.	.	TRBV28	TRBJ1-6
CASSLVGVNEQFF	TGTGCCAGCAGCTTGGTCGGGGTCAATGAGCAGTTCTTC	.	once	TRBV5-6	TRBJ2-1
CASSAAGVGEQFF	TGTGCCAGCAGTGCAGCGGGAGTCGGTGAGCAGTTCTTC	TRBD2	once	TRBV6-1	TRBJ2-1
CASSRKQGYQETQYF	TGTGCCAGCAGCAGGAAACAGGGCTACCAAGAGACCCAGTACTTC	.	.	TRBV5-6	TRBJ2-5
CASSEVPHYEQYF	TGTGCCAGCAGTGAGGTGCCGCACTACGAGCAGTACTTC	.	.	TRBV2	TRBJ2-7
CASSEGRNYGYTF	TGCGCCAGCAGTGAGGGCAGAAACTATGGCTACACCTTC	.	.	TRBV10-2	TRBJ1-2
CASSLDPYTEAFF	TGTGCCAGCAGCTTAGACCCCTACACTGAAGCTTTCTTT	.	.	TRBV7-2	TRBJ1-1
CASSSRANYGYTF	TGTGCCAGCAGTAGCAGAGCTAACTATGGCTACACCTTC	.	.	TRBV5-4	TRBJ1-2
CASRSGGGSYEQYF	TGTGCCAGCAGAAGCGGCGGGGGTTCCTACGAGCAGTACTTC	TRBD2	.	TRBV6-6	TRBJ2-7
CASSVREEYEQYF	TGTGCCAGCAGCGTCAGGGAGGAGTACGAGCAGTACTTC	.	once	TRBV27	TRBJ2-7
CASSLNPGSGKSYEQYF	TGTGCCAGCAGTTTAAACCCTGGTAGCGGAAAATCCTACGAGCAGTACTTC	.	.	TRBV27	TRBJ2-7
CASSVGQNTEAFF	TGTGCCAGCAGTGTCGGACAGAACACTGAAGCTTTCTTT	.	.	TRBV2	TRBJ1-1
CASSQLTGGYEQYF	TGTGCCAGCAGCCAATTGACAGGGGGATACGAGCAGTACTTC	TRBD1	.	TRBV14	TRBJ2-7
CASSLAGGFEQFF	TGCGCCAGCAGCTTGGCCGGAGGTTTTGAGCAGTTCTTC	.	.	TRBV5-1	TRBJ2-1
CASYSPGGGTEAFF	TGTGCCAGCTACTCCCCAGGGGGGGGCACTGAAGCTTTCTTT	TRBD1	.	TRBV6-5	TRBJ1-1
CAWTARAGANVLTF	TGTGCCTGGACCGCCAGGGCTGGGGCCAACGTCCTGACTTTC	.	.	TRBV30	TRBJ2-6
CSVGSANEKLFF	TGCAGCGTTGGGTCGGCTAATGAAAAACTGTTTTTT	.	once	TRBV29-1	TRBJ1-4
CASSIPLRGTGASYNEQFF	TGTGCCAGCAGCATACCACTGAGAGGGACAGGGGCCTCCTACAATGAGCAGTTCTTC	TRBD1	.	TRBV7-2	TRBJ2-1
CASILQGTGELFF	TGTGCCAGCATTCTACAGGGCACCGGGGAGCTGTTTTTT	.	.	TRBV7-9	TRBJ2-2
CASSSSPDRVSSPLHF	TGTGCCAGCAGTTCCTCTCCGGACAGGGTTAGCTCACCCCTCCACTTT	TRBD1	.	TRBV27	TRBJ1-6
CASSFQGVAPNQPQHF	TGTGCCAGCAGTTTTCAGGGGGTAGCTCCTAATCAGCCCCAGCATTTT	TRBD1	.	TRBV27	TRBJ1-5
CASSEIGLAGEYEQYF	TGTGCCAGCAGTGAGATCGGGCTAGCGGGGGAGTACGAGCAGTACTTC	TRBD2	.	TRBV6-1	TRBJ2-7
CASSLSQTGSDEQYF	TGTGCCAGCAGTTTATCACAGACAGGGAGTGACGAGCAGTACTTC	TRBD1	.	TRBV28	TRBJ2-7
CASSVAAGTGPLGYTF	TGTGCCAGCAGCGTAGCCGCCGGGACAGGGCCTTTGGGCTACACCTTC	TRBD1	.	TRBV2	TRBJ1-2
CASSAGKGQPQHF	TGTGCCAGCAGTGCCGGGAAAGGACAGCCCCAGCATTTT	.	.	TRBV2	TRBJ1-5
CASSSELGALQPQHF	TGTGCCAGCAGCTCGGAGCTCGGGGCCCTTCAGCCCCAGCATTTT	.	.	TRBV7-2	TRBJ1-5
CASSQGGNTEAFF	TGTGCCAGCTCACAGGGAGGGAACACTGAAGCTTTCTTT	.	.	TRBV18	TRBJ1-1
CASSDAGGGSYEQYF	TGTGCCAGCAGTGACGCTGGCGGGGGAAGCTACGAGCAGTACTTC	TRBD2	.	TRBV2	TRBJ2-7
CASSATGYLSSPLHF	TGTGCCAGCAGCGCGACAGGGTATTTATCTTCACCCCTCCACTTT	TRBD1	.	TRBV9	TRBJ1-6
CASSPRVLEGNQPQHF	TGTGCCAGCAGCCCTCGTGTGCTGGAGGGCAATCAGCCCCAGCATTTT	.	.	TRBV5-8	TRBJ1-5
CASSVAVSHTDTQYF	TGTGCCAGCAGCGTAGCGGTCAGTCACACAGATACGCAGTATTTT	.	.	TRBV9	TRBJ2-3
CSVPPASGAVNEQFF	TGCAGCGTCCCCCCGGCTAGCGGGGCCGTCAATGAGCAGTTCTTC	TRBD2	.	TRBV29-1	TRBJ2-1
CASSPYVGRAQETQYF	TGTGCCAGTAGTCCCTATGTTGGTAGGGCTCAAGAGACCCAGTACTTC	.	.	TRBV19	TRBJ2-5
CASSAGQGNEEQFF	TGCGCCAGCAGTGCGGGACAGGGGAATGAAGAGCAGTTCTTC	TRBD1	.	TRBV10-1	TRBJ2-1
CASSQRQGTMNTEAFF	TGTGCCAGCAGCCAAAGACAGGGGACGATGAACACTGAAGCTTTCTTT	TRBD1	.	TRBV7-9	TRBJ1-1
CASREGELSGYTF	TGTGCCAGTAGAGAGGGGGAGTTAAGTGGCTACACCTTC	.	few	TRBV19	TRBJ1-2
CASSAEPQGYEQFF	TGCGCCAGCAGCGCGGAGCCACAGGGGTATGAGCAGTTCTTC	TRBD1	.	TRBV5-1	TRBJ2-1